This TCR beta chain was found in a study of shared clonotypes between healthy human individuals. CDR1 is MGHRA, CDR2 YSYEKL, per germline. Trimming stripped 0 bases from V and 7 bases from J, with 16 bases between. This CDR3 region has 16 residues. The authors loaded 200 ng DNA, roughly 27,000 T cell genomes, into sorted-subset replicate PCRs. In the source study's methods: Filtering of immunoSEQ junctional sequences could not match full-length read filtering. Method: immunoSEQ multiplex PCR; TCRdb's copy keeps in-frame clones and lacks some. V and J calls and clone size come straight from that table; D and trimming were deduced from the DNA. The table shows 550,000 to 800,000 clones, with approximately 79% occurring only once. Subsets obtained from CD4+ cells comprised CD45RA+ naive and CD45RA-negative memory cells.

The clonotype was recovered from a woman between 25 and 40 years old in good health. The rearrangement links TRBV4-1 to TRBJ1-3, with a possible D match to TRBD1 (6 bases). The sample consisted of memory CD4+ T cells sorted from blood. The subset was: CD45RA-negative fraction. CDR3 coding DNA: TGCGCCAGCAGCCAAGATAATAACAGGGCGGAGAACACCATATATTTT. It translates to CASSQDNNRAENTIYF.